The 15 T cell receptor beta chains below were found in one sample sequenced in a study of siplizumab effects on memory and regulatory T cells. The table came from immunoSEQ multiplex PCR; TCRdb's copy has only in-frame clones and leaves some out. The data hold 75,000 to 100,000 clones, with 94% observed a single time. The sample was non-Treg CD4+ T cells sorted from blood. Receptors were obtained from a human donor in good health.

The table lists this clone with a count of one. This chain joins TRBV9 and TRBJ2-3; 8 nucleotides agree with TRBD2. CDR1 SGDLS and CDR2 YYNGEE come from the germline V gene. Unmatched junction bases numbered 15, after V lost 0 bases and J lost 6 bases. The CDR3 has 18 residues. CDR3: CASSVETSGYGFSDTQYF. CDR3 bases: TGTGCCAGCAGCGTAGAAACTAGCGGATATGGCTTCTCCGATACGCAGTATTTT. The full variable domain, in which reference TRBV9 and TRBJ2-3 provide the parts outside the CDR3, is DSGVTQTPKHLITATGQRVTLRCSPRSGDLSVYWYQQSLDQGLQFLIQYYNGEERAKGNILERFSAQQFPDLHSELNLSSLELGDSALYFCASSVETSGYGFSDTQYFGPGTRLTVL.

The rearrangement links TRBV5-1 to TRBJ1-1, with 7 nucleotides matching TRBD1. V shed 4 bases and J 1 base; nucleotides not matched to a gene: 4. Germline V gene sequence: CDR1 SGHRS, CDR2 YFSETQ. The CDR3 is 14 residues long. The CDR3 bases are TGCGCCAGCAGCACCGGGACAGCGAACACTGAAGCTTTCTTT. Residues: CASSTGTANTEAFF. The entire variable domain, with the rest obtained from reference TRBV5-1 and TRBJ1-1, is as follows: KAGVTQTPRYLIKTRGQQVTLSCSPISGHRSVSWYQQTPGQGLQFLFEYFSETQRNKGNFPGRFSGRQFSNSRSEMNVSTLELGDSALYLCASSTGTANTEAFFGQGTRLTVV.

The rearrangement joins TRBV27 to TRBJ2-5; 10 bases map to TRBD2. The CDR3 consists of 15 residues. J gave up 5 bases and V 6 bases, and 9 bases lay outside the gene matches. Germline V CDR1 and CDR2: MNHEY, SMNVEV (reference sequence). In nucleotides, the CDR3 is TGTGCCAGCAGGAGCAGCGGGGGGGCATGGGAGACCCAGTACTTC. Protein sequence: CASRSSGGAWETQYF.

About this clone itself: In the same sample, other DNA sequences code for this CDR3. The rearrangement joins TRBV6-1 to TRBJ1-2; no definite D call. Germline loops: CDR1 MNHNS, CDR2 SASEGT. Trimming took off 4 bases at V and 2 bases at J, with 8 bases between the two ends. The CDR3 length is 13 residues. This chain's CDR3 is CASSVAVNYGYTF. The CDR3 DNA is TGTGCCAGCAGTGTAGCAGTGAACTATGGCTACACCTTC.

The J gene is TRBJ1-5, the V gene TRBV18; D perhaps matches TRBD1 (6 bases). V was shortened by 6 bases and J by 3 bases, with 12 bases between the two germline ends. Germline V gene lookup returns CDR1 KGHSH and CDR2 LQKENI. The CDR3 covers 14 residues. Here the CDR3 reads CASSEGGFNQPQHF. CDR3 nucleotide sequence: TGTGCCAGCTCCGAAGGGGGATTCAATCAGCCCCAGCATTTT.

The chain couples TRBV14 to TRBJ2-3, with 8 nucleotides matching TRBD2. The germline V gene has CDR1 SGHDN and CDR2 FVKESK. The CDR3 runs to 15 residues. V lost 5 bases, J lost 4 bases, and 8 bases stayed unmatched. CDR3 nucleotides: TGTGCCAGCAGCGAACAACTAGCGGCGGCAGATACGCAGTATTTT. It codes for CASSEQLAAADTQYF.

The V call is TRBV19, the J call TRBJ2-4, with D perhaps matching TRBD1 (6 bases). CDR1 LNHDA and CDR2 SQIVND come from the germline V gene (reference sequence). The ends were cut back, 2 bases at V and 5 bases at J, with 19 bases in the middle. The CDR3 is made up of 17 amino acids. The CDR3 DNA sequence: TGTGCCAGTAGTATATCCGGACAGCGAGCCTTAGAAAACATTCAGTACTTC. As protein: CASSISGQRALENIQYF.

The chain uses TRBV30 and TRBJ1-5; 7 nucleotides align to TRBD1. Germline-derived CDR1 and CDR2 are GTSNPN and SVGIG (reference sequence). This CDR3 has 13 amino acids. V was pared by 5 bases and J by 4 bases, with 5 bases of the junction left unmatched. CDR3 sequence: CAWAKQGNQPQHF. The CDR3 bases are TGTGCCTGGGCTAAACAGGGGAATCAGCCCCAGCATTTT. The full variable domain, completed using reference TRBV30 and TRBJ1-5, is SQTIHQWPATLVQPVGSPLSLECTVEGTSNPNLYWYRQAAGRGLQLLFYSVGIGQISSEVPQNLSASRPQDRQFILSSKKLLLSDSGFYLCAWAKQGNQPQHFGDGTRLSIL.

The chain uses TRBV27 and TRBJ2-7; 8 bases are shared with TRBD1. V lost 6 bases, J lost 4 bases, and 5 bases stayed unmatched. From germline, CDR1 is MNHEY and CDR2 SMNVEV (reference sequence). This CDR3 is 13 amino acids long. CDR3 sequence reads: CASRAGGMYEQYF. CDR3 bases: TGTGCCAGCAGGGCAGGGGGCATGTACGAGCAGTACTTC.

This clone was observed once. The chain links TRBV4-2 to TRBJ2-2; 12 nucleotides agree with TRBD2. This CDR3 is built from 18 residues. Trimming took 3 bases from V and 0 from J; bases not matched to a gene: 5. Germline V gene sequence: CDR1 LGHNA, CDR2 YNFKEQ. CDR3 loop: CASSHPGLAGPNTGELFF. CDR3 nucleotides: TGTGCCAGCAGCCATCCCGGACTAGCGGGACCGAACACCGGGGAGCTGTTTTTT.

This rearrangement joins TRBV5-4 to TRBJ1-2; D gene uncertain. The germline V gene encodes CDR1 SGHNT and CDR2 YYREEE (reference sequence). V was trimmed by 3 bases and J by 2 bases, leaving 11 bases between them. This CDR3 comprises 14 residues. CDR3 bases: TGTGCCAGCAGCTCACTTACAGAAAACTATGGCTACACCTTC. It is translated as CASSSLTENYGYTF.

Only one count was recorded for this clone. The V gene is TRBV7-8, the J gene TRBJ2-5, with TRBD1 matching 11 bases. The DNA end is a closer match to TRBJ2-7, so the J assignment may be wrong. Germline CDR1 is SGHVS and CDR2 is FQNEAQ. The length of the CDR3 is 16 residues. The CDR3 loop reads CASSLARGTGGDEQYF. For the CDR3, the DNA is TGTGCCAGCAGCTTAGCGCGCGGGACAGGGGGAGACGAGCAGTACTTC.

V gene TRBV6-6 combines with J gene TRBJ2-7, with 10 bases identical to TRBD2. Germline V CDR1 and CDR2: MNHNY, SVGAGI (reference sequence). The CDR3 runs 15 residues. J lost 4 bases, V lost 2 bases, and 5 bases had no gene match. DNA for the CDR3: TGTGCCAGCAGTTACAGCGGGGGGGCCTCGTACGAGCAGTACTTC. This encodes CASSYSGGASYEQYF.

This clone was observed once. The rearrangement joins TRBV6-1 to TRBJ1-1; 9 nucleotides match TRBD1. The ends lost 7 bases at V and 8 bases at J; junction bases unmatched: 8. The CDR3 extends over 13 amino acids. Germline V lookup: CDR1 MNHNS, CDR2 SASEGT. CDR3 nucleotide sequence: TGTGCCAGCATCTTGACAGGGGGGACCGAAGCTTTCTTT. Its translation is CASILTGGTEAFF.

This chain joins TRBV6-5 and TRBJ1-1, with a weak D call TRBD1 (6 bases). The germline V gene encodes CDR1 MNHEY and CDR2 SVGAGI. This CDR3 comprises 16 residues. Trimming removed 0 bases from V and 0 bases from J, with 11 bases in between. The CDR3 loop reads CASSYSQTGLNTEAFF. CDR3 bases: TGTGCCAGCAGTTACTCACAAACAGGGCTGAACACTGAAGCTTTCTTT.